These T cell receptor beta chains were read from a single sample in a study of blood T cell repertoires in COVID-19. Profiling relied on immunoSEQ multiplex PCR, and the TCRdb table lists in-frame clones only, not all of them. The sample lists fewer than 300,000 clones; roughly 84% were seen once. Specimen: peripheral blood. Source of these receptors: a woman between 18 and 29 years old with acute or convalescent COVID-19. Each CDR3 is given with its conserved first and last residue. A D gene is named only where the DNA matches it firmly. For some rows the clone size is stated as once, few or many, or as a class when expanded; others skip it.

v_call	clone_size	j_call	d_call	cdr3_nt	cdr3_aa
TRBV18	NA	TRBJ1-6	NA	TGTGCCAGCTCACCACCTGTCAGGTCCAATTCACCCCTCCACTTT	CASSPPVRSNSPLHF
TRBV7-9	once	TRBJ1-4	TRBD1	TGTGCCAGCAGCTATCGACGGCAACCGGGACAGGGGAATGAAAAACTGTTTTTT	CASSYRRQPGQGNEKLFF
TRBV18	NA	TRBJ1-2	NA	TGTGCCAGCTCACCAGTACAGGGACCAACGGGAGGCTACACCTTC	CASSPVQGPTGGYTF
TRBV4-2	NA	TRBJ2-3	TRBD2	TGTGCCAGCACGCAGCGGGAGGCTAGCACAGATACGCAGTATTTT	CASTQREASTDTQYF
TRBV5-4	NA	TRBJ2-1	NA	TGTGCCAGCAGCTTGTGGGCACAGTACAATGAGCAGTTCTTC	CASSLWAQYNEQFF
TRBV9	NA	TRBJ2-1	TRBD2	TGTGCCAGCAGCGAGGAGACGGGACTAGCGGGAGGTGTTGAGCAGTTCTTC	CASSEETGLAGGVEQFF
TRBV4-1	few	TRBJ2-7	TRBD1	TGCGCCAGCAGCCAGGGGGGACAGGGGGCCTACGAGCAGTACTTC	CASSQGGQGAYEQYF
TRBV11-2	NA	TRBJ2-5	NA	TGTGCCAGCAGCTTACAATTTGGCGCGGCGGAGACCCAGTACTTC	CASSLQFGAAETQYF
TRBV2	NA	TRBJ1-3	TRBD1	TGTGCCAGCATGGGGACAGGGACTACCGGAAACACCATATATTTT	CASMGTGTTGNTIYF
TRBV15	once	TRBJ1-3	NA	TGTGCCACCAGCAGAGACAGGGGCAACTCTGGAAACACCATATATTTT	CATSRDRGNSGNTIYF
TRBV9	NA	TRBJ2-2	TRBD1	TGTGCCAGCAGCCCTCGACAGGGAGTCACCGGGGAGCTGTTTTTT	CASSPRQGVTGELFF
TRBV28	NA	TRBJ1-2	TRBD1	TGTGCCAGCAGCGAGGACAGGGAAAACTATGGCTACACCTTC	CASSEDRENYGYTF
TRBV6-6	once	TRBJ2-1	TRBD2	TGTGCCAGCAGTTCGGGACTAGCGGCCTACAATGAGCAGTTCTTC	CASSSGLAAYNEQFF
TRBV6-2/TRBV6-3	NA	TRBJ2-1	TRBD2	TGTGCCAGCAGCCTCACTCAGGCGACTAGCGGCTACAATGAGCAGTTCTTC	CASSLTQATSGYNEQFF
TRBV9	NA	TRBJ2-7	NA	TGTGCCAGCAGCTCCAGTCGACCTGTCCCACCCCCCAAACTACCTCAGTTTATCTACGAGCAGTACTTC	CASSSSRPVPPPKLPQFIYEQYF
TRBV2	NA	TRBJ2-1	TRBD2	TGTGCCGGACACCGAGGCCGGGACTACTTAGAGCAGTTCTTC	CAGHRGRDYLEQFF
TRBV2	NA	TRBJ2-2	TRBD2	TGTGCCAGCCGAGGACTAGCGGGAGCCGGGGAGCTGTTTTTT	CASRGLAGAGELFF
TRBV6-2/TRBV6-3	NA	TRBJ2-2	TRBD2	TGTGCCAGCAGTTACGGAGCGGGAGGGAACACCGGGGAGCTGTTTTTT	CASSYGAGGNTGELFF
TRBV24-1	few	TRBJ1-6	NA	TGTGCCACCAGTGATTTGAACAGGGTTCGGGCGTATAATTCACCCCTCCACTTT	CATSDLNRVRAYNSPLHF
TRBV3-1/TRBV3-2	NA	TRBJ2-3	TRBD2	TGTGCCAGCAGCCAACTGGGGGAGGGCCAGGCAGATACGCAGTATTTT	CASSQLGEGQADTQYF
TRBV6-5	NA	TRBJ1-2	TRBD1	TGTGCCAGCAGCAGGACAGGGACCTATGGCTACACCTTC	CASSRTGTYGYTF
TRBV6-6	few	TRBJ1-1	NA	TGTGCCAGCAGTACCCTGGGACAACTGAACACTGAAGCTTTCTTT	CASSTLGQLNTEAFF
TRBV29-1	NA	TRBJ1-2	NA	TGCAGCGTTTCTATCGGGGTTCGTGGCTACACCTTC	CSVSIGVRGYTF
TRBV4-3	NA	TRBJ1-1	NA	TGCGCCAGCAGCCAAGATCTCCCGAACACTGAAGCTTTCTTT	CASSQDLPNTEAFF
TRBV18	NA	TRBJ1-1	NA	TGTGCCAGCTCACCTCTTAGCAGGGGGAACACTGAAGCTTTCTTT	CASSPLSRGNTEAFF
TRBV11-3	NA	TRBJ2-3	TRBD1	TGTGCCAGCCCACCCGAACCGGGACAGCTCACAGATACGCAGTATTTT	CASPPEPGQLTDTQYF
TRBV7-2	once	TRBJ2-1	NA	TGTGCCAGCAGCCCACAGGAAAATGAGCAGTTCTTC	CASSPQENEQFF
TRBV30	few	TRBJ2-2	NA	TGTGCCTGGAGTGGAGGGGGATACGCGAACACCGGGGAGCTGTTTTTT	CAWSGGGYANTGELFF
TRBV6-5	NA	TRBJ2-3	TRBD2	TGTGCCATAGGGACTAGCGGGAGTTTAGATACGCAGTATTTT	CAIGTSGSLDTQYF
TRBV2	NA	TRBJ2-5	NA	TGTGCCAGCAGTGAGTCTCAGGGGCTTTGGGAGACCCAGTACTTC	CASSESQGLWETQYF
TRBV23-1	NA	TRBJ2-5	TRBD1	TGCGCCAGCAGTCGTGTCGTGACAGGGCCTCAAGAGACCCAGTACTTC	CASSRVVTGPQETQYF
TRBV12-3/TRBV12-4	NA	TRBJ1-2	NA	TGTGCCAGCAGTTCCAGGGTAGACTATGGCTACACCTTC	CASSSRVDYGYTF
TRBV23-1	NA	TRBJ2-1	NA	TGCGCCAGCAGTCACCTCCGACCCCTACGGGGTCCCTACAATGAGCAGTTCTTC	CASSHLRPLRGPYNEQFF
TRBV19	NA	TRBJ1-1	NA	TGTGCCAGTAGTATAGGGACAGACACTGAAGCTTTCTTT	CASSIGTDTEAFF
TRBV6-2/TRBV6-3	NA	TRBJ1-6	NA	TGTGCCAGCAGTTACGACGGAGGATTCTCACCCCTCCACTTT	CASSYDGGFSPLHF
TRBV2	NA	TRBJ2-7	NA	TGTGCCAGAAGAGGGTCCTCCTACGAGCAGTACTTC	CARRGSSYEQYF
TRBV11-3	NA	TRBJ2-1	NA	TGTGCCAGCAGCTTAGAGTTTGGCAGCGAAACACCCTTAAACAATGAGCAGTTCTTC	CASSLEFGSETPLNNEQFF
TRBV10-2	NA	TRBJ1-1	NA	TGCGCCAGCAGTGAGCCGGGGACACCCCTCACTGAAGCTTTCTTT	CASSEPGTPLTEAFF
TRBV5-4	NA	TRBJ2-7	TRBD1	TGTGCCAGCAGCTTAAGACAGGGTTCCTACTACGTCGAGCAGTACTTC	CASSLRQGSYYVEQYF
TRBV7-2	NA	TRBJ2-1	NA	TGTGCCAGCAGATTAGTGGCGGGAATGGTGGATGAGCAGTTCTTC	CASRLVAGMVDEQFF
TRBV7-9	NA	TRBJ1-1	NA	TGTGCCAGCAGCCCACAGGCTGCGAACACTGAAGCTTTCTTT	CASSPQAANTEAFF
TRBV14	NA	TRBJ2-7	TRBD2	TGTGCCAGCAGCCAAGAGGCGGGAGTGTCCGAGCAGTACTTC	CASSQEAGVSEQYF
TRBV9	NA	TRBJ2-3	NA	TGTGCCAGCAGCCTGGACAGCCCGGTCGGCACAGATACGCAGTATTTT	CASSLDSPVGTDTQYF
TRBV18	NA	TRBJ1-3	TRBD1	TGTGCCAGCTCACCCGACAGGGCCGCTGGAAACACCATATATTTT	CASSPDRAAGNTIYF
TRBV11-2	once	TRBJ1-2	TRBD1	TGTGCCAGTTCCTGGGACAGGGTTGGCTACACCTTC	CASSWDRVGYTF
TRBV29-1	NA	TRBJ2-1	NA	TGCAGCGTTGAAGTCGGCCTCGACTTGCGGACAAACTACAATGAGCAGTTCTTC	CSVEVGLDLRTNYNEQFF
TRBV25-1	NA	TRBJ1-5	TRBD1	TGTGCCAGCAGTGCACCGGGACAGGGCAATCAGCCCCAGCATTTT	CASSAPGQGNQPQHF
TRBV3-1/TRBV3-2	NA	TRBJ2-1	TRBD2	TGTGCCAGCAGCCAACCGGGACTAGCGACCAATGAGCAGTTCTTC	CASSQPGLATNEQFF